The TCR beta chain under discussion was sequenced for a study of T cells after posttransplantation cyclophosphamide. Whole-study findings and limits: Later blood repertoires were often dominated by clones from the donor CD8+ memory compartment.

Of note for this clone: The target antigen is unknown.

Busulfan-fludarabine conditioning, marrow transplant, and cyclophosphamide on days +3 and +4 were administered. Some clones are missing from TCRdb's copy, which holds only in-frame ones; the method was immunoSEQ multiplex PCR. This sample yields some 7,000 clones, of which under 95% are seen a single time; approximately 13% belongs to the top ten. Sample: PBMCs, taken 1404 days after allogeneic stem cell transplant with posttransplant cyclophosphamide. The receptor comes from a female patient in her 50s who received an allogeneic stem cell transplant from a related donor, was CMV-positive, and had no GVHD. Among the T cells, some may be from the graft donor.

CDR3 amino acids: CASSFSRRGTEAFF. The DNA of the CDR3 is TGTGCCAGCAGTTTTAGTAGGCGAGGTACTGAAGCTTTCTTT. The chain couples TRBV27 to TRBJ1-1, with D unclear. Germline V gene sequence: CDR1 MNHEY, CDR2 SMNVEV (reference sequence). The CDR3 contains 14 residues. Trimming removed 3 bases at V and 5 bases at J, with 13 bases between.